Below, 6 T cell receptor beta chains from the same sample are listed, as sequenced in a study of blood T cell repertoires in COVID-19. Profiled with immunoSEQ multiplex PCR; TCRdb holds only in-frame clones, not every one. The sample shows approximately 97,000 clones, roughly nine tenths of them seen only once. Sequenced input: peripheral blood. These receptors all stem from a man aged 50 or older with active COVID-19.

J is TRBJ2-7 and V is TRBV11-2; 11 bases agree with TRBD2. The V gene end was trimmed by 6 bases and the J gene end by 2 bases; junction bases not matched to a gene: 6. This CDR3 spans 15 amino acids. Per the germline V gene, CDR1 is SGHAT and CDR2 is FQNNGV. The CDR3 DNA reads TGTGCCAGCAGTATGACTAGCGGGGTAGCCTACGAGCAGTACTTC. Its protein product is CASSMTSGVAYEQYF.

The chain couples TRBV6-5 to TRBJ1-5; a possible D gene is TRBD1 (6 bases). CDR1 MNHEY and CDR2 SVGAGI come from the germline V gene. Trimming shortened V by 6 bases and J by 4 bases, and 10 bases separated the two germline ends. The CDR3 is 13 amino acids. The CDR3 DNA sequence: TGTGCCAGCAGCTGGACAGAGAATCAGCCCCAGCATTTT. It translates to CASSWTENQPQHF.

This chain connects TRBV5-1 to TRBJ2-3, with TRBD2 as a possible D gene (6 bases). Germline values: CDR1 SGHRS, CDR2 YFSETQ. The CDR3 is 17 amino acids. V lost 4 bases to trimming and J lost 5 bases, with 23 bases between them. CDR3 protein: CASSKQAGFPGQDTQYF. CDR3 nucleotides: TGCGCCAGCAGCAAGCAGGCGGGATTCCCAGGGCAAGATACGCAGTATTTT.

This sequence joins TRBV6-5 and TRBJ1-2; TRBD1 agrees at 8 bases. This CDR3 has 13 amino acids. Germline CDR1 reads MNHEY; CDR2 reads SVGAGI. Germline trimming cut 6 bases from V and 2 bases from J; bases unmatched to any gene: 2. CDR3 coding DNA: TGTGCCAGCAGCGGGACAGGCAACTATGGCTACACCTTC. The encoded protein is CASSGTGNYGYTF.

This clone was counted between two and nine times. V gene TRBV7-9 combines with J gene TRBJ1-5, with D possibly matching TRBD1 (6 bases). Between the trimmed V and J ends, which lost 5 bases and 9 bases, there was a span of 11 bases. This CDR3 region has 12 residues. Germline assignment: CDR1 SEHNR and CDR2 FQNEAQ (reference sequence). Here the CDR3 DNA reads TGTGCCAGCAGCCGGGAGGGGGGGCCCCAGCATTTT. Protein: CASSREGGPQHF.

There are a few counts of this clone. The rearrangement joins TRBV29-1 to TRBJ2-6; TRBD1 might be the D (6 bases). Per germline, CDR1 SQVTM and CDR2 ANQGSEA. The CDR3 runs to 15 residues. Trimming cost V 5 bases and J 0 bases, with 11 bases left between them. The CDR3: CSVLQGSSGANVLTF. CDR3 nucleotide sequence: TGCAGCGTTCTCCAGGGGTCCTCTGGGGCCAACGTCCTGACTTTC.